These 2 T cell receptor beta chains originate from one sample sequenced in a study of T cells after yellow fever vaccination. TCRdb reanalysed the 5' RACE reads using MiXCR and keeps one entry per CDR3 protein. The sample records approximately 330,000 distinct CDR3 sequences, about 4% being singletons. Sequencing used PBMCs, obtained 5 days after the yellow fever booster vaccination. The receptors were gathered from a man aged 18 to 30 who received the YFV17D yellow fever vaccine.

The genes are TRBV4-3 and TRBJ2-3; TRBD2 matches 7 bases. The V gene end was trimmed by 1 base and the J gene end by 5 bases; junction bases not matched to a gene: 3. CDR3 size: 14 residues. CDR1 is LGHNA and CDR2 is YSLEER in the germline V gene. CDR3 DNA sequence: TGCGCCAGCAGCCAAGTTGGGGGGGGAGATACGCAGTATTTT. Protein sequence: CASSQVGGGDTQYF.

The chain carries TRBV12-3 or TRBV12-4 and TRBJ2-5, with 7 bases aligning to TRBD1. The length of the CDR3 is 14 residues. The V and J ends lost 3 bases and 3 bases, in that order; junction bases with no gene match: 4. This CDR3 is CASSFRGREETQYF. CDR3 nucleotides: TGTGCCAGCAGTTTTAGGGGGCGAGAAGAGACCCAGTACTTC.